The rows below give T cell receptor beta chains drawn from one sample of a study of blood T cell repertoires in COVID-19. Data came from immunoSEQ multiplex PCR; TCRdb stores just in-frame clones and leaves some out. The table includes about 300,000 clones, 89% detected once. The sample was peripheral blood. Receptors originate from a woman aged 25 to 39 with COVID-19, enrolled during active disease. CDR3s include the opening cysteine and the closing phenylalanine or tryptophan. The order of the fields is V gene, J gene, CDR3 protein.

TRBV2	TRBJ2-3	CASSGTRQGTDTQYF
TRBV5-4	TRBJ1-2	CASSRPGTGGSGYTF
TRBV18	TRBJ2-2	CASSPTQGTNTGELFF
TRBV20-1	TRBJ2-5	CSASYGTSGGLKTQYF
TRBV5-8	TRBJ1-1	CASSLGPSGALNTEAFF
TRBV4-2	TRBJ2-4	CASSQELAGGLGSENIQYF
TRBV24-1	TRBJ1-5	CATSVQGNQPQHF
TRBV5-1	TRBJ1-1	CASSPLGGTGDTEAFF
TRBV5-1	TRBJ1-1	CASSTGQVNTEAFF
TRBV7-3	TRBJ1-2	CASSFIWQGAFRSF
TRBV27	TRBJ1-2	CASSLRSGNYGYTF
TRBV27	TRBJ1-1	CASSLTAGGIPEAFF
TRBV6-2/TRBV6-3	TRBJ1-6	CASSPTEISPLHF
TRBV3-1/TRBV3-2	TRBJ1-5	CASSTGQGGDQPQHF
TRBV11-2	TRBJ2-5	CASSLVAGGPGTQYF
TRBV6-5	TRBJ2-3	CASTPFAGGVAQYF
TRBV11-2	TRBJ2-3	CASSLAGGTDTQYF
TRBV24-1	TRBJ2-3	CATSDLGRGGLDTQYF
TRBV7-9	TRBJ1-1	CASSFAGQGAEAFF
TRBV4-2	TRBJ2-7	CASSSPGGNEQYF
TRBV19	TRBJ1-2	CASSIRGGAFGYTF
TRBV2	TRBJ1-1	CASRGNRGGKTEAFF
TRBV5-1	TRBJ1-1	CASSRQGSTEAFF
TRBV28	TRBJ1-5	CASSLEQYSNQPQHF
TRBV4-3	TRBJ1-2	CASSQGGPWGYTF
TRBV10-2	TRBJ1-1	CASSLRGVNTEAFF
TRBV18	TRBJ2-7	CASSPPSGSEQYF
TRBV2	TRBJ1-2	CASSEGQGNYGYTF
TRBV9	TRBJ1-2	CASGEGAPYGYTF
TRBV11-2	TRBJ1-3	CASSLARSSGNTIYF